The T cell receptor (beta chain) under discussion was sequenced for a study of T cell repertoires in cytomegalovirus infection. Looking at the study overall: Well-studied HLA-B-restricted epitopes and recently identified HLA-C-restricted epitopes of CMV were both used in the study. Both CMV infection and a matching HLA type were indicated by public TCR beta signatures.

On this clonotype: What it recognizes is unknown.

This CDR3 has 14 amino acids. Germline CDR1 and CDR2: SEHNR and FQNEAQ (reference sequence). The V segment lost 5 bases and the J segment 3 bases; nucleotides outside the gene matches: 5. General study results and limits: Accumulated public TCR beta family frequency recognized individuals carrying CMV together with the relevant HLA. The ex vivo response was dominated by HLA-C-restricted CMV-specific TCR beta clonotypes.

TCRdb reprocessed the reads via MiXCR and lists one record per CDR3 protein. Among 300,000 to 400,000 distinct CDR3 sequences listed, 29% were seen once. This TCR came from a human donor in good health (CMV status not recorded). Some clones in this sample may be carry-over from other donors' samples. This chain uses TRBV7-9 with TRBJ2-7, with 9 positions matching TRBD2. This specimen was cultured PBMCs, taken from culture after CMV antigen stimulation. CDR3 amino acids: CASSLSGRIYEQYF. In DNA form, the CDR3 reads TGTGCCAGCAGCCTTAGCGGGAGAATCTACGAGCAGTACTTC.